This T cell receptor beta chain was sequenced during a study of blood T cell repertoires in COVID-19. Overall study context: The analysed material was cDNA or gDNA that came from T cells, B-cell-depleted T cells, or PBMCs.

TCRdb's copy holds only in-frame clones and misses some; the assay was immunoSEQ multiplex PCR. Of around 230,000 clones in the sample, 88% were seen once. Losses at the gene ends were 1 base for V and 6 bases for J; bases not matched to a gene: 2. Germline CDR1 reads SEHNR; CDR2 reads FQNEAQ (reference sequence). This CDR3 contains 14 residues. Recruits, aged about 18 to 90 years, lived in 24 US areas. Before being deemed recovered, Cohort 3 donors had two negative PCRs, clearance, or symptom resolution. The sequencing input was PBMCs or T cells enriched from blood (not recorded which). The sequence came from a woman in her twenties or thirties who had recovered from COVID-19. The chain carries TRBV7-9 and TRBJ2-1, with 8 bases matching TRBD2. The CDR3 here is CASSLGLASNEQFF. CDR3 coding DNA: TGTGCCAGCAGCTTAGGACTAGCGTCCAATGAGCAGTTCTTC.